The 31 T cell receptor beta chains reported below all come from one sample, sequenced in a study of technical replicates of blood from a few donors. Repertoires were generated with immunoSEQ multiplex PCR, while TCRdb's copy carries only in-frame clones and drops some. Found here are 65,000 to 95,000 clones, 95% to 98% of them singletons; the top ten hold approximately 0.14%. The sequenced sample was T cells isolated from PBMCs. These receptors were taken from a human donor in good health.

The rearrangement joins TRBV2 to TRBJ1-6; D is unclear. V was shortened by 1 base and J by 4 bases, with 11 bases between the two germline ends. This CDR3 region has 16 residues. The germline V gene encodes CDR1 SNHLY and CDR2 FYNNEI. DNA for the CDR3: TGTGCCAGCAGTGAAGTTCCCCCGGGGTATAATTCACCCCTCCACTTT. This translates into CASSEVPPGYNSPLHF.

The genes are TRBV29-1 and TRBJ2-1, with a weak D call TRBD2 (5 bases). In germline, CDR1 is SQVTM, CDR2 ANQGSEA. This CDR3 has 14 residues. V was trimmed by 3 bases and J by 2 bases, leaving 11 bases between them. The CDR3 DNA reads TGCAGCGTTGAGTTGCGGAGGCCCTACAATGAGCAGTTCTTC. This encodes CSVELRRPYNEQFF.

The chain combines TRBV7-6 with TRBJ2-5; 12 nucleotides agree with TRBD1. With 3 bases clipped from V and 5 bases from J, the junction kept 4 bases outside the gene matches. Germline values: CDR1 SGHVS, CDR2 FNYEAQ. This CDR3 comprises 15 residues. The CDR3 DNA reads TGTGCCAGCAGCTTTGGGACAGGGGGCGTGGAGACCCAGTACTTC. Its protein is CASSFGTGGVETQYF.

Note on this clone: One end of the junction fails to match germline, which may point to a read error. The chain has TRBV11-3 and TRBJ1-2; maybe TRBD1 (5 bases). The germline CDR1 and CDR2 sequences are SGHNT and YENEEA. CDR3 length: 13 residues. This chain's CDR3 is CASSNRGHNGYTF. Written as DNA, the CDR3 is TGTGCCAGCAGCAATAGGGGCCACAATGGTTACACCTTC.

The rearrangement uses TRBV2 and TRBJ2-3; 9 nucleotides line up with TRBD2. V was pared by 4 bases and J by 14 bases, with 10 bases of the junction left unmatched. The V gene's germline CDR1 is SNHLY and CDR2 FYNNEI. The CDR3 totals 13 residues. CDR3 sequence: CASSGPAGGPTYF. The CDR3 DNA follows: TGTGCCAGCAGTGGCCCGGCGGGAGGGCCCACGTATTTT.

The chain combines TRBV2 with TRBJ2-2, with no clear D. Germline loops: CDR1 SNHLY, CDR2 FYNNEI. This CDR3 spans 13 amino acids. Trimming took 6 bases from V and 4 from J, leaving 9 bases between them. The CDR3 DNA reads as TGTGCCAGCAGCGAGATCCCCACCGGGGAGCTGTTTTTT. Translation gives CASSEIPTGELFF.

This chain connects TRBV6-1 to TRBJ2-7, with a weak D call TRBD1 (6 bases). The germline CDR1 and CDR2 sequences are MNHNS and SASEGT. V lost 3 bases, J lost 0 bases, and 9 bases lay in between. This CDR3 has 14 amino acids. CDR3: CASSDRGRSYEQYF. Here the CDR3 DNA reads TGTGCCAGCAGTGACAGGGGTCGCTCCTACGAGCAGTACTTC.

The rearrangement joins TRBV13 to TRBJ2-5; the match to TRBD1 covers 10 bases. The CDR3 runs to 15 residues. Germline V lookup: CDR1 PRHDT, CDR2 FYEKMQ (reference sequence). With V trimmed by 5 bases and J by 5 bases, 8 bases remained unmatched. CDR3 bases: TGTGCCAGCAGCCTTGGGACAGGGGTCACGGAGACCCAGTACTTC. Amino acids: CASSLGTGVTETQYF.

The genes are TRBV2 and TRBJ1-1; the D gene is possibly TRBD1 (5 bases). V was cut by 5 bases and J by 4 bases, with 11 bases left in between. This CDR3 spans 13 amino acids. Germline loops: CDR1 SNHLY, CDR2 FYNNEI. This chain's CDR3 is CASSIDSSTEAFF. The CDR3 DNA is TGTGCCAGCAGTATAGACAGTTCCACTGAAGCTTTCTTT.

This chain connects TRBV6-6 to TRBJ1-3, with TRBD1 identical over 7 bases. The CDR3 length is 14 residues. The V gene's germline CDR1 is MNHNY and CDR2 SVGAGI (reference sequence). V lost 2 bases and J lost 7; bases outside the gene matches: 5. CDR3 in DNA: TGTGCCAGCAGTTACGTACAGGGGTTGAACACCATATATTTT. It is translated as CASSYVQGLNTIYF.

This rearrangement joins TRBV5-1 to TRBJ2-5; the D is unclear. V dropped 4 bases and J dropped 4 bases, with 14 bases sitting between them. This CDR3 is 14 amino acids long. CDR1 is SGHRS, CDR2 YFSETQ, per germline. CDR3 sequence: CASSPSGSIETQYF. The DNA for the CDR3 is TGCGCCAGCAGCCCGTCGGGTTCCATAGAGACCCAGTACTTC.

V and J are TRBV6-5 and TRBJ2-1; tentatively, D is TRBD2 (7 bases). This CDR3 has 15 residues. CDR1 and CDR2 (germline): MNHEY, SVGAGI. Trimming stripped 5 bases from V and 4 bases from J, with 15 bases between. This chain's CDR3 is CASSPGRGAYNEQFF. The CDR3 nucleotides are TGTGCCAGCAGTCCCGGACGGGGGGCGTACAATGAGCAGTTCTTC.

This clone was found once. The gene calls are TRBV4-1 and TRBJ2-7, with TRBD2 matching over 13 bases. J gave up 2 bases and V 4 bases, and 2 bases lay outside the gene matches. This CDR3 comprises 15 residues. CDR1 is MGHRA, CDR2 YSYEKL, per germline. The CDR3 sequence is CASSRLAGGAYEQYF. CDR3 in DNA: TGCGCCAGCAGCCGACTAGCGGGAGGTGCCTACGAGCAGTACTTC.

The chain links TRBV5-1 to TRBJ2-1, with 11 nucleotides matching TRBD2. This CDR3 has 16 amino acids. Germline V CDR1 and CDR2: SGHRS, YFSETQ. J lost 7 bases, V lost 0 bases, and 6 bases had no gene match. CDR3 loop: CASSLARLAGRNEQFF. The CDR3 nucleotides are TGCGCCAGCAGCTTGGCTAGACTAGCGGGGAGAAATGAGCAGTTCTTC.

This clone came up once. The chain has TRBV5-1 and TRBJ2-5, with TRBD2 matching over 9 bases. This CDR3 is 15 amino acids long. Trimming at V came to 0 bases and at J to 5 bases, leaving 5 bases not matched to a gene. Germline CDR1 is SGHRS and CDR2 is YFSETQ. In nucleotides, the CDR3 is TGCGCCAGCAGCTTGGGCGGGGGGGCCCGGGAGACCCAGTACTTC. Amino acids: CASSLGGGARETQYF. Combining the CDR3 with reference TRBV5-1 and TRBJ2-5 gives the whole variable domain KAGVTQTPRYLIKTRGQQVTLSCSPISGHRSVSWYQQTPGQGLQFLFEYFSETQRNKGNFPGRFSGRQFSNSRSEMNVSTLELGDSALYLCASSLGGGARETQYFGPGTRLLVL.

The chain has TRBV7-9 and TRBJ1-4; 8 bases map to TRBD1. With V trimmed by 3 bases and J by 3 bases, 9 bases remained unmatched. The CDR3 extends over 17 amino acids. Germline values: CDR1 SEHNR, CDR2 FQNEAQ (reference sequence). The CDR3 coding sequence is TGTGCCAGCAGCTTCGGACATACAGGGGGGGCTAATGAAAAACTGTTTTTT. Its protein product is CASSFGHTGGANEKLFF.

This clone was detected once. This chain joins TRBV11-2 and TRBJ2-1, with unresolved D. Between the trimmed V and J ends, which lost 5 bases and 4 bases, there was a span of 18 bases. The length of the CDR3 is 16 residues. CDR1 and CDR2 from the germline V gene are SGHAT and FQNNGV. The CDR3 protein is CASSLRSGSQYNEQFF. The CDR3 nucleotides read TGTGCCAGCAGCCTACGCTCCGGTTCCCAATACAATGAGCAGTTCTTC.

The V call is TRBV7-9, the J call TRBJ2-1; 7 nucleotides match TRBD1. The germline gives CDR1 SEHNR, CDR2 FQNEAQ (reference sequence). This CDR3 has 16 amino acids. V shed 5 bases and J 4 bases; nucleotides not matched to a gene: 11. Here the CDR3 reads CASSIVGDRTYNEQFF. CDR3 in DNA: TGTGCCAGCAGCATCGTTGGGGACAGAACATACAATGAGCAGTTCTTC.

The chain uses TRBV6-5 and TRBJ2-3; 15 nucleotides line up with TRBD2. V was pared by 7 bases and J by 3 bases, with 2 bases of the junction left unmatched. This CDR3 has 15 amino acids. Germline V CDR1 and CDR2: MNHEY, SVGAGI. As DNA, the CDR3 is TGTGCCAGCATCGGGACTAGCGGGGGGACAGATACGCAGTATTTT. It codes for CASIGTSGGTDTQYF.

This CDR3 reads CASRGGPPGYTF. DNA for the CDR3: TGTGCCAGCAGGGGGGGACCCCCCGGCTACACCTTC. This chain uses TRBV27 with TRBJ1-2, with a tentative D call TRBD1 (5 bases). Germline values: CDR1 MNHEY, CDR2 SMNVEV (reference sequence). CDR3 size: 12 residues. Trimming stripped 6 bases from V and 8 bases from J, with 13 bases between.

The chain links TRBV29-1 to TRBJ2-1; 10 nucleotides agree with TRBD2. Trimming at V came to 7 bases and at J to 4 bases, leaving 7 bases not matched to a gene. This CDR3 is 14 amino acids long. Germline loops: CDR1 SQVTM, CDR2 ANQGSEA. CDR3 DNA: TGCAGCGCTCAGCGGGAGGGAGATTACAATGAGCAGTTCTTC. As protein: CSAQREGDYNEQFF.

The chain couples TRBV9 to TRBJ2-7, with 13 bases fitting TRBD2. Trimming removed 3 bases from V and 5 bases from J; junction bases left unmatched: 5. CDR1 and CDR2 from the germline V gene are SGDLS and YYNGEE. This CDR3 spans 15 amino acids. CDR3: CASSDELAGGDEQYF. CDR3 DNA: TGTGCCAGCAGCGACGAACTAGCGGGAGGGGACGAGCAGTACTTC.

The rearrangement joins TRBV19 to TRBJ1-2; D is possibly TRBD1 (5 bases). Germline values: CDR1 LNHDA, CDR2 SQIVND (reference sequence). The CDR3 has 13 amino acids. The V gene lost 3 bases and the J gene lost 8 bases, with 13 bases spanning the gap. CDR3 DNA: TGTGCCAGTAGTATGTCAGGGTTGTACGGCTACACCTTC. It encodes CASSMSGLYGYTF.

This clone was detected once. V gene TRBV9 combines with J gene TRBJ2-2; 12 bases fit TRBD2. The trim removed 2 bases at V and 1 base at J, leaving 6 bases unmatched. CDR3 length: 18 amino acids. Per the germline V gene, CDR1 is SGDLS and CDR2 is YYNGEE. CDR3 region: CASSVTLAGGLNTGELFF. Here the CDR3 DNA reads TGTGCCAGCAGCGTCACACTAGCGGGAGGATTGAACACCGGGGAGCTGTTTTTT.

This chain connects TRBV5-4 to TRBJ2-7, with unresolved D. The CDR3 covers 16 residues. Germline V gene lookup returns CDR1 SGHNT and CDR2 YYREEE (reference sequence). The germline V and J ends were trimmed by 7 bases and 3 bases, with 23 bases remaining between them. CDR3 DNA sequence: TGTGCCAGCTTCGATCCTTGGAGTCCCAGCCGCTACGAGCAGTACTTC. Translating it yields CASFDPWSPSRYEQYF.

This chain connects TRBV6-5 to TRBJ2-7, with a possible D match to TRBD1 (6 bases). This CDR3 comprises 15 residues. Germline V gene sequence: CDR1 MNHEY, CDR2 SVGAGI. Trimming removed 6 bases from V and 0 bases from J, with 15 bases in between. CDR3 residues: CASSRTVVHSYEQYF. In DNA form, the CDR3 reads TGTGCCAGCAGCCGGACAGTAGTTCACTCCTACGAGCAGTACTTC.

The V and J genes are TRBV28 and TRBJ1-1, with no clear D. This CDR3 has 14 residues. Trimming cost V 6 bases and J 10 bases, with 21 bases left between them. Germline-derived CDR1 and CDR2 are MDHEN and SYDVKM. The CDR3 loop reads CASRETEYFKGAFF. Here the CDR3 DNA reads TGTGCCAGCAGAGAAACGGAGTATTTTAAAGGAGCTTTCTTT.

The chain carries TRBV7-9 and TRBJ1-2; 7 nucleotides align to TRBD1. Germline assignment: CDR1 SEHNR and CDR2 FQNEAQ (reference sequence). V lost 1 base, J lost 4 bases, and 12 bases stayed unmatched. The CDR3 length is 17 residues. CDR3 in DNA: TGTGCCAGCAGCTTAGGAGCGGACAGGCAGACACTCTATGGCTACACCTTC. Protein sequence: CASSLGADRQTLYGYTF. The entire variable domain, with the rest obtained from reference TRBV7-9 and TRBJ1-2, is as follows: DTGVSQNPRHKITKRGQNVTFRCDPISEHNRLYWYRQTLGQGPEFLTYFQNEAQLEKSRLLSDRFSAERPKGSFSTLEIQRTEQGDSAMYLCASSLGADRQTLYGYTFGSGTRLTVV.

The V call is TRBV2, the J call TRBJ2-7, with D tentatively TRBD1 (6 bases). Germline-derived CDR1 and CDR2 are SNHLY and FYNNEI. V gave up 7 bases and J gave up 2 bases, with 6 bases separating them. The CDR3 is 11 residues long. The CDR3 DNA sequence: TGTGCCAGCAAGGGGGCCTACGAGCAGTACTTC. Encoded protein: CASKGAYEQYF.

This rearrangement joins TRBV12-5 to TRBJ1-1; D uncertain. V dropped 5 bases and J dropped 3 bases, with 19 bases sitting between them. There are 16 residues in the CDR3. CDR1 and CDR2 (germline): LGHNT, FRNRAP. The CDR3 spells CASGQTVGNGDTEAFF. The CDR3, as DNA: TGTGCTAGTGGTCAAACTGTCGGGAATGGGGACACTGAAGCTTTCTTT.

This chain connects TRBV15 to TRBJ2-1; no clear D gene. Germline CDR1 reads LNHNV; CDR2 reads YYDKDF (reference sequence). The CDR3 is made up of 14 amino acids. V dropped 1 base and J dropped 7 bases, with 11 bases sitting between them. CDR3 sequence reads: CATSRVNSMNEQFF. CDR3 nucleotides: TGTGCCACCAGCAGAGTAAATAGTATGAATGAGCAGTTCTTC.